This is a list of T cell receptor beta chains from one sample in a study of response to subunit inactivated influenza vaccine. TCRdb reprocessed the RT-PCR reads via MiXCR and lists one record per CDR3 protein. The table lists 300,000 to 350,000 distinct CDR3 sequences, around 20% of them singletons. The sample was PBMCs from blood, taken approximately 20 months after vaccination. The receptors stem from a man between 50 and 69 years old who received an inactivated influenza vaccine. CDR3s include the opening cysteine and the closing phenylalanine or tryptophan. D genes are given only for firm matches. The size entry is marked missing in some rows and otherwise reads once, few, many or a size class.

CDR3nt | CDR3aa | d_gene | j_gene | abundance | len | v_gene
TGTGCCAGCAGTTCCCCCGGGGGGCCCACAGATACGCAGTATTTT | CASSSPGGPTDTQYF | . | TRBJ2-3 | . | 15 | TRBV27
TGTGCCAGCAGCCCCAGCGTAGGGGATTATCAGCCCCAGCATTTT | CASSPSVGDYQPQHF | . | TRBJ1-5 | . | 15 | TRBV7-2
TGTGCCACCAGCAGGAGGACGGGAGCGAACCAAGAGACCCAGTACTTC | CATSRRTGANQETQYF | . | TRBJ2-5 | . | 16 | TRBV15
TGTGCCAGCGTTAGGACACCTTCTAACTATGGCTACACCTTC | CASVRTPSNYGYTF | . | TRBJ1-2 | few | 14 | TRBV11-2
TGTGCCAGCTTCCCGGGACAGACTTTCTATGGCTACACCTTC | CASFPGQTFYGYTF | TRBD1 | TRBJ1-2 | few | 14 | TRBV6-2/TRBV6-3
TGCGCCAGCAGCCAAGCCGCATCTGCTTATGGCTACACCTTC | CASSQAASAYGYTF | . | TRBJ1-2 | . | 14 | TRBV4-1
TGCAGTGCTAGAGTCTACCCCGGGACTAGCGGGGCCAATGAGCAGTTCTTC | CSARVYPGTSGANEQFF | TRBD2 | TRBJ2-1 | . | 17 | TRBV20-1
TGTGCCAGCAGCGGCCCGAGGGGGAGCGAAGCTTTCTTT | CASSGPRGSEAFF | . | TRBJ1-1 | . | 13 | TRBV9
TGTGCCAGTAGTATAGATTCTTGGGCAGTGAACACTGAAGCTTTCTTT | CASSIDSWAVNTEAFF | . | TRBJ1-1 | . | 16 | TRBV19
TGCGCCAGCAGCCAAGATAAGGGTAGCGGGGGCACAGATACGCAGTATTTT | CASSQDKGSGGTDTQYF | TRBD2 | TRBJ2-3 | . | 17 | TRBV4-1
TGTGCCAGCAGGAGGACAGGGGGCTTTAATTCACCCCTCCACTTT | CASRRTGGFNSPLHF | TRBD1 | TRBJ1-6 | . | 15 | TRBV27
TGTGCCAGCCGAACCCCCACAATGAACACTGAAGCTTTCTTT | CASRTPTMNTEAFF | . | TRBJ1-1 | . | 14 | TRBV6-1
TGTGCCAGCAGTTTCTCCTCGGCCGCTACTAACTATGGCTACACCTTC | CASSFSSAATNYGYTF | . | TRBJ1-2 | . | 16 | TRBV12-3/TRBV12-4
TGTGCCAGCGGGGTGAACCCCACAGATACGCAGTATTTT | CASGVNPTDTQYF | . | TRBJ2-3 | few | 13 | TRBV6-1
TGTGCCAGCAGCCAAGACAGGGGGGATTTCGAGCAGTACTTC | CASSQDRGDFEQYF | . | TRBJ2-7 | . | 14 | TRBV4-2
TGTGCCAGCAGTCCAAACGCGGCAGGGCGGGACTATGGCTACACCTTC | CASSPNAAGRDYGYTF | . | TRBJ1-2 | . | 16 | TRBV5-5
TGTGCCACCGCGTTACGGGAGGGTGGCACAGATACGCAGTATTTT | CATALREGGTDTQYF | TRBD2 | TRBJ2-3 | . | 15 | TRBV24-1
TGCAGCGTTGATCGGGGTGTGAACACTGAAGCTTTCTTT | CSVDRGVNTEAFF | . | TRBJ1-1 | many | 13 | TRBV29-1
TGTGCCAGCAGCTCCCCTCCGACAGGAACCTACGAGCAGTACTTC | CASSSPPTGTYEQYF | . | TRBJ2-7 | few | 15 | TRBV7-2
TGCAGTGCTAAGAAGGGGGCTCAGCCCCAGCATTTT | CSAKKGAQPQHF | TRBD1 | TRBJ1-5 | few | 12 | TRBV20-1
TGCGCCAGCAGCCAGGGATTGTTAGCAGGGTCCTACAATGAGCAGTTCTTC | CASSQGLLAGSYNEQFF | . | TRBJ2-1 | . | 17 | TRBV5-1
TGTGCCACCAGTGCCGTAGGGGTCGATGGCACTGAAGCTTTCTTT | CATSAVGVDGTEAFF | . | TRBJ1-1 | few | 15 | TRBV24-1
TGTGCCAGCAGCCATTTCGCCCACGAGCAGTACTTC | CASSHFAHEQYF | . | TRBJ2-7 | . | 12 | TRBV14
TGTGCCAGCAGTTACTCGGGACTAGCGGGTACCGGGGAGCTGTTTTTT | CASSYSGLAGTGELFF | TRBD2 | TRBJ2-2 | . | 16 | TRBV6-5
TGTGCCAGTAAACAGAGAGATAATTCACCCCTCCACTTT | CASKQRDNSPLHF | . | TRBJ1-6 | . | 13 | TRBV19
TGCAGTGGAGAGACAGGGGCGGCCTATGGCTACACCTTC | CSGETGAAYGYTF | TRBD1 | TRBJ1-2 | many | 13 | TRBV20-1
TGTGCCAGCTCACCGACTAGCGGGGTCAACAATGAGCAGTTCTTC | CASSPTSGVNNEQFF | TRBD2 | TRBJ2-1 | many | 15 | TRBV18
TGTGCCTGGAGTGTACGGCAGGGGCGGCCTAATGAAAAACTGTTTTTT | CAWSVRQGRPNEKLFF | . | TRBJ1-4 | . | 16 | TRBV30
TGTGCCAGCAGTTACTTGTTTGACAGAAACTATGGCTACACCTTC | CASSYLFDRNYGYTF | . | TRBJ1-2 | few | 15 | TRBV6-2/TRBV6-3
TGTGCCAGCAGTGACCGACAGGGGTTTGACTCTGGAAACACCATATATTTT | CASSDRQGFDSGNTIYF | TRBD1 | TRBJ1-3 | . | 17 | TRBV2
TGTGCCAGCAGCCAAGAATGGGGGACAGCGTCCCTATTGCCCCTCCACTTT | CASSQEWGTASLLPLHF | TRBD1 | TRBJ1-6 | . | 17 | TRBV4-2
TGTGCCAGCAAAGGACAGGGGCACTATGGCTACACCTTC | CASKGQGHYGYTF | TRBD1 | TRBJ1-2 | many | 13 | TRBV12-3/TRBV12-4
TGTGCCAGCAGTTGGGGGGACAGGAGGTACCAAGAGACCCAGTACTTC | CASSWGDRRYQETQYF | TRBD1 | TRBJ2-5 | . | 16 | TRBV28